What follows are 30 T cell receptor beta chains derived from one specimen sequenced in a study of blood T cell repertoires in COVID-19. TCRdb's table, derived via immunoSEQ multiplex PCR, lists solely in-frame clones and lacks some. The table has roughly 73,000 clones, under 85% seen once. The specimen was peripheral blood. Receptors originate from a man in his 70s with acute or convalescent COVID-19.

To note about this clone: Germline and junction disagree at one end, which may indicate a read error. Other DNA variants within this sample encode the same CDR3. The rearrangement links TRBV4-3 to TRBJ1-3; 7 nucleotides agree with TRBD1. From germline, CDR1 is LGHNA and CDR2 YSLEER. This CDR3 contains 18 residues. The CDR3 here is CASSQDTRQGSYGNTIYF. The CDR3 nucleotides read TGCGCCAGTAGCCAAGACACCCGACAGGGTTCATACGGAAACACCATATATTTT.

This clone has a count of ten or more. V is TRBV6-6 and J is TRBJ2-7, with a weak D call TRBD2 (6 bases). Trimming stripped 10 bases from V and 1 base from J, with 14 bases between. CDR3 length equals 13 residues. Per the germline V gene, CDR1 is MNHNY and CDR2 is SVGAGI (reference sequence). The CDR3 region is CAIKPGGSYEQYF. The CDR3 nucleotides read TGTGCCATAAAACCCGGGGGATCCTACGAGCAGTACTTC.

The chain joins TRBV7-2 to TRBJ1-4; no reliable D call. The CDR3 covers 14 residues. Germline CDR1 and CDR2: SGHTA and FQGNSA. Trimming took off 5 bases at V and 5 bases at J, with 12 bases between the two ends. The CDR3 DNA follows: TGTGCCAGCAGCCCCCCGGGATACAATGAAAAACTGTTTTTT. Amino acid sequence: CASSPPGYNEKLFF.

This clone occurred a few times. The chain is built from TRBV5-1 and TRBJ1-1, with TRBD1 as a possible D gene (5 bases). The CDR3 consists of 17 residues. Trimming took off 0 bases at V and 0 bases at J, with 15 bases between the two ends. In germline, CDR1 is SGHRS, CDR2 YFSETQ. The CDR3 bases are TGCGCCAGCAGCTTGGCCGAAGGGGCACACCTGAACACTGAAGCTTTCTTT. Residues: CASSLAEGAHLNTEAFF.

The chain couples TRBV28 to TRBJ1-2, with 10 bases fitting TRBD1. Trimming cost V 5 bases and J 8 bases; bases outside gene matches: 5. The CDR3 is 13 amino acids. CDR1 is MDHEN, CDR2 SYDVKM, per germline. The CDR3 loop is CASSRDRGRGYTF. Here the CDR3 DNA reads TGTGCCAGCAGTCGGGACAGGGGACGCGGCTACACCTTC.

The rearrangement joins TRBV28 to TRBJ2-7; D might be TRBD2 (5 bases). Germline loops: CDR1 MDHEN, CDR2 SYDVKM. The CDR3 contains 13 residues. V gave up 4 bases and J gave up 12 bases, with 19 bases separating them. The CDR3 DNA reads as TGTGCCAGCAGTTCGTCTTGGGAGCCCGTTCCGTACTTC. Its translation: CASSSSWEPVPYF. Together with reference TRBV28 and TRBJ2-7, the CDR3 gives the full variable domain: DVKVTQSSRYLVKRTGEKVFLECVQDMDHENMFWYRQDPGLGLRLIYFSYDVKMKEKGDIPEGYSVSREKKERFSLILESASTNQTSMYLCASSSSWEPVPYFGPGTRLTVT.

The V gene is TRBV7-9, the J gene TRBJ2-2, with 7 bases identical to TRBD1. CDR3 length: 16 residues. In germline, CDR1 is SEHNR, CDR2 FQNEAQ (reference sequence). The V gene end was trimmed by 5 bases and the J gene end by 3 bases; junction bases not matched to a gene: 9. CDR3 sequence reads: CASSLPTGSDTGELFF. The CDR3 nucleotides read TGTGCCAGCAGCCTCCCGACAGGGTCGGACACCGGGGAGCTGTTTTTT.

This clone was seen just once. V usage is TRBV3-1 (or the pseudogene TRBV3-2) and J usage is TRBJ1-1, with D hard to call. The CDR3 loop spans 16 amino acids. The V gene's germline CDR1 is LGHDT and CDR2 YNNKEL (reference sequence). Trimming removed 1 base from V and 4 bases from J, with 16 bases in between. Here the CDR3 reads CASSQGSAGESTEAFF. In nucleotides, the CDR3 is TGTGCCAGCAGCCAAGGTAGCGCAGGAGAGTCCACTGAAGCTTTCTTT.

The chain carries TRBV5-6 and TRBJ2-3; D unresolved. The CDR3 runs 11 residues. With 1 base removed from V and 7 bases from J, the gap between germline ends came to 4 bases. Germline V lookup: CDR1 SGHDT, CDR2 YYEEEE. For the CDR3, the DNA is TGTGCCAGCAGCTTGAGCAATACGCAGTATTTT. Translation gives CASSLSNTQYF.

The V call is TRBV29-1, the J call TRBJ1-2, with 10 nucleotides matching TRBD1. The ends lost 6 bases at V and 2 bases at J; junction bases unmatched: 6. The germline V gene encodes CDR1 SQVTM and CDR2 ANQGSEA. This CDR3 is built from 14 residues. This chain's CDR3 is CSVSGTGENYGYTF. CDR3 in DNA: TGCAGCGTATCCGGGACAGGGGAAAACTATGGCTACACCTTC.

This clone was detected a few times. The chain links TRBV19 to TRBJ2-1; perhaps TRBD2 as D (6 bases). Germline-derived CDR1 and CDR2 are LNHDA and SQIVND (reference sequence). V was shortened by 5 bases and J by 5 bases, with 19 bases between the two germline ends. This CDR3 is built from 16 residues. The CDR3 sequence: CASSARDTAGNNEQFF. The DNA for the CDR3 is TGTGCCAGTAGTGCCCGAGATACCGCGGGAAACAATGAGCAGTTCTTC.

This clone was counted a few times. The J gene is TRBJ1-2, the V gene TRBV3-1 (or the pseudogene TRBV3-2), with D perhaps matching TRBD1 (5 bases). Trimming removed 0 bases from V and 0 bases from J, with 11 bases in between. Germline V lookup: CDR1 LGHDT, CDR2 YNNKEL (reference sequence). The CDR3 runs 16 residues. As DNA, the CDR3 is TGTGCCAGCAGCCAAGAGTTGGACACTACTAACTATGGCTACACCTTC. Its protein product is CASSQELDTTNYGYTF.

The chain links TRBV5-4 to TRBJ2-1, with 7 bases matching TRBD1. The CDR3 runs 19 residues. Germline-derived CDR1 and CDR2 are SGHNT and YYREEE (reference sequence). The V and J ends lost 1 base and 1 base, in that order; junction bases with no gene match: 14. As DNA, the CDR3 is TGTGCCAGCAGCTTGAGACAGGGACCGTTTTCAGCATCCTACAATGAGCAGTTCTTC. Encoded protein: CASSLRQGPFSASYNEQFF. Full variable domain (missing parts from reference TRBV5-4 and TRBJ2-1): ETGVTQSPTHLIKTRGQQVTLRCSSQSGHNTVSWYQQALGQGPQFIFQYYREEENGRGNFPPRFSGLQFPNYSSELNVNALELDDSALYLCASSLRQGPFSASYNEQFFGPGTRLTVL.

The J gene is TRBJ2-7, the V gene TRBV7-9, with D perhaps matching TRBD2 (5 bases). The CDR3 runs to 12 residues. Germline V CDR1 and CDR2: SEHNR, FQNEAQ (reference sequence). Trimming stripped 6 bases from V and 7 bases from J, with 13 bases between. CDR3 sequence reads: CASRLLGEEQYF. Here the CDR3 DNA reads TGTGCCAGCAGACTCCTCGGGGAAGAGCAGTACTTC.

For the CDR3, the DNA is TGCGCCAGCAGCTTGCGGGCTAGCGGAGGAACGCAGTATTTT. As protein: CASSLRASGGTQYF. The rearrangement links TRBV5-1 to TRBJ2-3; 7 bases align to TRBD2. Unmatched junction bases numbered 8, after V lost 1 base and J lost 9 bases. CDR3 length: 14 amino acids. Germline CDR1 is SGHRS and CDR2 is YFSETQ.

V is TRBV15 and J is TRBJ2-5; D perhaps matches TRBD2 (5 bases). The CDR3 consists of 15 residues. With 1 base removed from V and 5 bases from J, the gap between germline ends came to 14 bases. Germline V gene sequence: CDR1 LNHNV, CDR2 YYDKDF (reference sequence). The CDR3 spells CATSRAPGMPETQYF. The DNA of the CDR3 is TGTGCCACCAGCAGAGCACCCGGGATGCCGGAGACCCAGTACTTC.

The CDR3 reads CASRREGASSYNEQFF. CDR3 in DNA: TGCGCCAGCAGGCGGGAGGGTGCTAGCTCCTACAATGAGCAGTTCTTC. The chain combines TRBV5-1 with TRBJ2-1; the match to TRBD2 covers 9 bases. The germline V gene encodes CDR1 SGHRS and CDR2 YFSETQ. The CDR3 runs 16 residues. The V and J ends lost 5 bases and 0 bases, in that order; junction bases with no gene match: 6.

J is TRBJ1-6 and V is TRBV18; 7 positions match TRBD1. CDR1 is KGHSH, CDR2 LQKENI, per germline. The CDR3 spans 13 residues. V shed 3 bases and J 14 bases; nucleotides not matched to a gene: 7. Here the CDR3 DNA reads TGTGCCAGCTCACCCTTGGACAGGCAAGCCCTCCACTTT. Translating it yields CASSPLDRQALHF. The complete variable domain, with remaining parts taken from reference TRBV18 and TRBJ1-6, reads NAGVMQNPRHLVRRRGQEARLRCSPMKGHSHVYWYRQLPEEGLKFMVYLQKENIIDESGMPKERFSAEFPKEGPSILRIQQVVRGDSAAYFCASSPLDRQALHFGNGTRLTVT.

The chain employs TRBV18 and TRBJ1-2; D possibly corresponds to TRBD1 (5 bases). In germline, CDR1 is KGHSH, CDR2 LQKENI. Trimming removed 3 bases from V and 3 bases from J, with 5 bases in between. The CDR3 runs to 12 residues. Written as DNA, the CDR3 is TGTGCCAGCTCACCCAGGGACTATGGCTACACCTTC. Translating it yields CASSPRDYGYTF.

This chain links TRBV28 with TRBJ1-6, with 7 bases identical to TRBD1. V lost 3 bases to trimming and J lost 6 bases; unmatched junction nucleotides: 8. The CDR3 length is 16 residues. Germline values: CDR1 MDHEN, CDR2 SYDVKM. CDR3: CASSLRRGLSNSPLHF. The CDR3 DNA sequence: TGTGCCAGCAGTTTGAGGAGGGGGCTGAGTAATTCACCCCTCCACTTT.

This rearrangement joins TRBV5-1 to TRBJ2-5, with D maybe TRBD1 (5 bases). This CDR3 region has 14 residues. CDR1 is SGHRS, CDR2 YFSETQ, per germline. Between the trimmed V and J ends, which lost 0 bases and 5 bases, there was a span of 11 bases. The CDR3 DNA follows: TGCGCCAGCAGCTTGGGACAGCCCATGGAGACCCAGTACTTC. This encodes CASSLGQPMETQYF.

V and J are TRBV10-3 and TRBJ1-5; possibly TRBD1 for D (6 bases). The germline V and J ends were trimmed by 6 bases and 1 base, with 10 bases remaining between them. CDR3 length: 14 amino acids. CDR1 ENHRY and CDR2 SYGVKD come from the germline V gene. The CDR3 sequence is CAISRDNSNQPQHF. CDR3 sequence (DNA): TGTGCCATCAGCCGGGACAACAGCAATCAGCCCCAGCATTTT.

V gene TRBV19 combines with J gene TRBJ1-6; D possibly corresponds to TRBD1 (5 bases). Germline CDR1 LNHDA, CDR2 SQIVND (reference sequence). V was cut by 5 bases and J by 7 bases, with 9 bases left in between. The CDR3 length is 13 residues. The CDR3 reads CASSATDNSPLHF. CDR3 nucleotide sequence: TGTGCCAGTAGTGCGACAGACAATTCACCCCTCCACTTT. Combining the CDR3 with reference TRBV19 and TRBJ1-6 gives the whole variable domain DGGITQSPKYLFRKEGQNVTLSCEQNLNHDAMYWYRQDPGQGLRLIYYSQIVNDFQKGDIAEGYSVSREKKESFPLTVTSAQKNPTAFYLCASSATDNSPLHFGNGTRLTVT.

CDR3 in DNA: TGTGCCAGCAGCGACTTGGGGGGGCCTCGGAGGTACTTC. This sequence encodes CASSDLGGPRRYF. V and J are TRBV7-9 and TRBJ2-7, with a tentative D call TRBD2 (7 bases). The germline V gene has CDR1 SEHNR and CDR2 FQNEAQ (reference sequence). V was shortened by 5 bases and J by 12 bases, with 20 bases between the two germline ends. This CDR3 has 13 amino acids.

This clone was seen a few times. The chain uses TRBV10-2 and TRBJ1-1, with D possibly TRBD1 on 5 matching bases. Germline-derived CDR1 and CDR2 are WSHSY and SAAADI. The germline V and J ends were trimmed by 3 bases and 7 bases, with 12 bases remaining between them. The CDR3 is 13 amino acids. CDR3: CASSEGRVSEAFF. The CDR3 nucleotides read TGCGCCAGCAGTGAAGGCAGGGTGAGTGAAGCTTTCTTT.

A remark on this clone: Different DNA sequences within this sample yield the same CDR3. The chain carries TRBV7-9 and TRBJ2-7; possible D gene TRBD1, 6 bases. There are 13 residues in the CDR3. Between the trimmed V and J ends, which lost 0 bases and 4 bases, there was a span of 7 bases. Germline values: CDR1 SEHNR, CDR2 FQNEAQ (reference sequence). In nucleotides, the CDR3 is TGTGCCAGCAGCTTAGCGGGGGCTTACGAGCAGTACTTC. Protein sequence: CASSLAGAYEQYF.

The chain joins TRBV29-1 to TRBJ2-7; 9 nucleotides line up with TRBD1. This CDR3 comprises 14 residues. Looked up from germline, CDR1 is SQVTM and CDR2 is ANQGSEA. After removal of 1 base from V and 5 bases from J, the junction contained 6 bases not matched to a gene. DNA of the CDR3: TGCAGCGTTGAAGGCGGGGACAGGGAGAACGAGCAGTACTTC. Translated, it gives CSVEGGDRENEQYF.

CDR3 coding DNA: TGTGCCAGCAGCGCGGGACTAGCGGGAGGAACTAGCACAGATACGCAGTATTTT. Protein sequence: CASSAGLAGGTSTDTQYF. V gene TRBV5-4 combines with J gene TRBJ2-3; TRBD2 agrees at 15 bases. CDR1 is SGHNT, CDR2 YYREEE, per germline (reference sequence). The CDR3 loop spans 18 amino acids. V lost 4 bases and J lost 0; bases outside the gene matches: 6.

This sequence joins TRBV28 and TRBJ2-7; 13 bases line up with TRBD2. Trimming cost V 1 base and J 6 bases; bases outside gene matches: 3. Germline V gives CDR1 MDHEN, CDR2 SYDVKM. This CDR3 contains 15 residues. CDR3 sequence reads: CASSLLGLAGVEQYF. CDR3 DNA: TGTGCCAGCAGTTTATTAGGACTAGCGGGAGTCGAGCAGTACTTC.

The chain recombines TRBV7-9 with TRBJ1-1; D may be TRBD1 (5 bases). This CDR3 spans 13 amino acids. Germline V CDR1 and CDR2: SEHNR, FQNEAQ (reference sequence). V dropped 3 bases and J dropped 4 bases, with 9 bases sitting between them. The CDR3 protein is CASSLGGVTEAFF. The CDR3 region has the DNA TGTGCCAGCAGCTTGGGAGGGGTCACTGAAGCTTTCTTT.